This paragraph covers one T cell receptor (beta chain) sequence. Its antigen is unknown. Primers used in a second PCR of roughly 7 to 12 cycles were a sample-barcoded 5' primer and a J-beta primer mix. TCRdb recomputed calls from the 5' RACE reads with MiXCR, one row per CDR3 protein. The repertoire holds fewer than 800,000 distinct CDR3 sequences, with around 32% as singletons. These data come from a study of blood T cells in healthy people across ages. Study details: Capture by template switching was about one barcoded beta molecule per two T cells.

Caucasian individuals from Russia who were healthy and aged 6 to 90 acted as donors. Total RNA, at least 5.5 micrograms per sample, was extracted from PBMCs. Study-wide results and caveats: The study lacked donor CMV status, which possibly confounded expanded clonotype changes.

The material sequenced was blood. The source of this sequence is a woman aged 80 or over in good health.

The CDR3 DNA reads TGTGCCAGCAGTTACGGTCCCATCGGTGAGCAGTACTTC. Translated, it gives CASSYGPIGEQYF. V is TRBV6-5 and J is TRBJ2-7; D gene unclear. With 2 bases removed from V and 7 bases from J, the gap between germline ends came to 12 bases. Per germline, CDR1 MNHEY and CDR2 SVGAGI. The CDR3 consists of 13 residues.